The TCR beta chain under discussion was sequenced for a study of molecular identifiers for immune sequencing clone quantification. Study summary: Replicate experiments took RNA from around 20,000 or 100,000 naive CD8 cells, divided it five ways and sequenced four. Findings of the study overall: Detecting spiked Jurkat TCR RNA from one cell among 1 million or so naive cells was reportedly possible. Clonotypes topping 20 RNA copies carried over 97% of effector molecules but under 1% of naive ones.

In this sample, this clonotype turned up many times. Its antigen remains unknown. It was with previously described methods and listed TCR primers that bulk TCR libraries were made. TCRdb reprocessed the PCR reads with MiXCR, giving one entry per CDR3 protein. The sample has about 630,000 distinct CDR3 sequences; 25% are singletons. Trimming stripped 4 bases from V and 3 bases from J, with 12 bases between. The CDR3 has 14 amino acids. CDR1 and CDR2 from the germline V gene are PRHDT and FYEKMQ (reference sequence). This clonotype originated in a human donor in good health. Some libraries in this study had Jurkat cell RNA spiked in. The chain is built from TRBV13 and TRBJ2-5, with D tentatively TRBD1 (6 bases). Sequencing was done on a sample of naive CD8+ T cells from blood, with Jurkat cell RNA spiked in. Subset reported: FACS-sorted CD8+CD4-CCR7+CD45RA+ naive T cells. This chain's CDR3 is CASSYRQDEETQYF. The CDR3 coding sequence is TGTGCCAGCAGCTACCGACAGGACGAAGAGACCCAGTACTTC.